This T cell receptor beta chain was obtained from a study of CD8+CD57+ T cells in acquired aplastic anemia. On the study more broadly: Sorted CD4+ and CD8+ cells gave a mean 3.2 ug DNA, range 0.2 to 27.4 ug.

Genomic DNA provided the template from which TCR beta VDJ and CDR3 profiles were obtained. Using its own MiXCR run on the reads, TCRdb lists one record per CDR3 protein. The table includes 400,000 to 500,000 distinct CDR3 sequences, approximately 70% detected once. The study, taken as a whole, reports: CD8+ Simpson's diversity showed no significant patient-control difference. A set of 25 to 30 CD8+ CDR3 sequences was shared between patients and controls, and these sequences appeared highly expressed in patients.

V gave up 3 bases and J gave up 2 bases, with 15 bases separating them. The germline V gene has CDR1 LNHNV and CDR2 YYDKDF (reference sequence). The CDR3 has 16 amino acids. In its sample, this clonotype was seen a few times. What it binds is not known. This chain joins TRBV15 and TRBJ2-3; D unresolved. This TCR was sampled from a human donor in good health, serving as a control. Sequencing input: sorted CD4+, CD8+, or CD8+CD57+ T cells (not recorded which) from PBMCs. CDR3 sequence reads: CATSSLGSRDTDTQYF. CDR3 DNA: TGTGCCACCAGCAGCTTAGGTTCAAGGGACACAGATACGCAGTATTTT.